This TCR beta chain was captured by sequencing in a study of shared clonotypes between healthy human individuals. Splitting of CD4+ cells produced CD45RA+ naive and CD45RA-negative memory subsets. Some clones are missing from TCRdb's copy, which holds only in-frame ones; the method was immunoSEQ multiplex PCR. The data hold about 2.3 million clones, with 80% to 95% observed a single time. CDR3 length: 16 residues. From germline, CDR1 is SNHLY and CDR2 FYNNEI. V was cut by 8 bases and J by 1 base, with 17 bases left in between. The gene calls are TRBV2 and TRBJ2-2; the D call may be TRBD1 or TRBD2 (5 bases each). This TCR was sampled from a man younger than 35 in good health. Some clones in this sample may be carry-over from other donors' samples. The specimen was naive CD4+ T cells from PBMCs. The subset is: CD45RA+ positively selected. DNA of the CDR3: TGTGCCAGCGTGGATTGGGACCGAGGGAACACCGGGGAGCTGTTTTTT. It codes for CASVDWDRGNTGELFF.